This T cell receptor beta chain was recorded in a study of somatic mutations in cytotoxic T cells in rheumatoid arthritis. Across the whole study: The researchers flow-sorted some T-cell populations stained with V beta antibodies and got nearly 100% purity, and these included V beta1+ cells sequenced for TCRB.

Under the authors' procedure: Patient CD8+ clones bigger than 1% seldom lined up with published virus-specific TCRB sequences. Method: immunoSEQ multiplex PCR; TCRdb's copy keeps in-frame clones and lacks some. D and trimming were read from the DNA, whereas the V and J calls and clone size are those reported in that table. The sample consists of roughly 14,000 clones, roughly 80% of them appearing once. Findings and limits, study-wide: Rheumatoid arthritis patients, but not healthy controls, exhibited increasing CD8+ clonality with age. There were about an eighth of the 65 patients in whom the largest CD8+ clone exceeded 20% of CD8+ cells.

Of note for this clone: What it recognizes is unknown.

From germline, CDR1 is SGHDT and CDR2 YYEEEE. The length of the CDR3 is 13 residues. Trimming took 4 bases from V and 4 from J, leaving 11 bases between them. This TCR came from an adult with rheumatoid arthritis. Sequencing was performed on CD8+ T cells sorted from blood. This chain joins TRBV5-6 and TRBJ1-1; tentatively, D is TRBD1 (6 bases). Written as DNA, the CDR3 is TGTGCCAGCAGCATGCAGGGGATCACTGAAGCTTTCTTT. Its translation: CASSMQGITEAFF.